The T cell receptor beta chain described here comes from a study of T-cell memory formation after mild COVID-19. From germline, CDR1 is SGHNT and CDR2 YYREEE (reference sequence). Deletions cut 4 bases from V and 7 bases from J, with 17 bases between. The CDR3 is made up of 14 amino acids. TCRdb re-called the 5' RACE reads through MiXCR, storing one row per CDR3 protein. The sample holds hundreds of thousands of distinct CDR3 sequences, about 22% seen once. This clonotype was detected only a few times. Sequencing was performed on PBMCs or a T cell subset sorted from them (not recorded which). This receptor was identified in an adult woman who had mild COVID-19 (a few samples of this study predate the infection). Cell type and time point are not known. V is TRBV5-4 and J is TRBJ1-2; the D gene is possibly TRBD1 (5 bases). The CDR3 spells CASSTRDPRAGYTF. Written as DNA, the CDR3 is TGTGCCAGCAGCACCCGGGACCCCAGAGCTGGCTACACCTTC. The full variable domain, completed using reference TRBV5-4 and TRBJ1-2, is ETGVTQSPTHLIKTRGQQVTLRCSSQSGHNTVSWYQQALGQGPQFIFQYYREEENGRGNFPPRFSGLQFPNYSSELNVNALELDDSALYLCASSTRDPRAGYTFGSGTRLTVV.